Shown below are 17 T cell receptor beta chains from a single sample sequenced in a study of blood T cell repertoires in COVID-19. Here immunoSEQ multiplex PCR was the method, and the copy in TCRdb shows in-frame clones only, minus some. This table has 70,000 or so clones, approximately 84% appearing once. The specimen sequenced was peripheral blood. These receptors originate from a man aged 40-55 years with COVID-19, enrolled during active disease.

The rearrangement joins TRBV25-1 to TRBJ2-7, with 7 bases that match TRBD1. Germline CDR1 reads MGHDK; CDR2 reads SYGVNS. The trim removed 2 bases at V and 4 bases at J, leaving 2 bases unmatched. CDR3 size: 13 residues. CDR3 sequence: CASSERDSYEQYF. The CDR3 DNA is TGTGCCAGCAGTGAACGGGACAGTTACGAGCAGTACTTC.

This clone appeared a few times. This chain uses TRBV28 with TRBJ1-1; D possibly corresponds to TRBD1 (6 bases). The CDR3 is 13 residues long. Trimming removed 4 bases from V and 7 bases from J, with 13 bases in between. Germline lookup yields CDR1 MDHEN and CDR2 SYDVKM. CDR3 residues: CASSSGDIYEAFF. The CDR3, as DNA: TGTGCCAGCAGTTCCGGGGACATTTATGAAGCTTTCTTT. Supplemented by reference TRBV28 and TRBJ1-1, the full variable domain reads DVKVTQSSRYLVKRTGEKVFLECVQDMDHENMFWYRQDPGLGLRLIYFSYDVKMKEKGDIPEGYSVSREKKERFSLILESASTNQTSMYLCASSSGDIYEAFFGQGTRLTVV.

The rearrangement links TRBV2 to TRBJ2-2, with 14 nucleotides matching TRBD2. CDR3 length equals 15 residues. V trimming: 6 bases; J trimming: 6 bases; junction bases outside the gene matches: 3. Germline V lookup: CDR1 SNHLY, CDR2 FYNNEI. The CDR3 DNA sequence: TGTGCCAGCAGCCCGGGACTAGCGGGGGCCGGGGAGCTGTTTTTT. The encoded protein is CASSPGLAGAGELFF. The full variable domain, completed using reference TRBV2 and TRBJ2-2, is EPEVTQTPSHQVTQMGQEVILRCVPISNHLYFYWYRQILGQKVEFLVSFYNNEISEKSEIFDDQFSVERPDGSNFTLKIRSTKLEDSAMYFCASSPGLAGAGELFFGEGSRLTVL.

This clone is medium-sized in the sample. This rearrangement joins TRBV20-1 to TRBJ1-5; 11 bases are shared with TRBD1. There are 17 residues in the CDR3. With 3 bases clipped from V and 6 bases from J, the junction kept 13 bases outside the gene matches. Germline assignment: CDR1 DFQATT and CDR2 SNEGSKA (reference sequence). Here the CDR3 DNA reads TGCAGTGCTAGTTTCGGACAGGGGGCGCGGGAGGGTCAGCCCCAGCATTTT. Translation gives CSASFGQGAREGQPQHF.

This clone appeared once. The rearrangement links TRBV28 to TRBJ1-5; 8 nucleotides line up with TRBD1. The CDR3 runs to 14 residues. With V trimmed by 4 bases and J by 7 bases, 6 bases remained unmatched. CDR1 is MDHEN, CDR2 SYDVKM, per germline. DNA for the CDR3: TGTGCCAGCAGTTCCCAGGGGGCTGAACAGCCCCAGCATTTT. Translation gives CASSSQGAEQPQHF.

This clone came up a few times. V and J are TRBV12-3 or TRBV12-4 and TRBJ2-7, with 7 positions matching TRBD2. The CDR3 extends over 13 amino acids. V dropped 7 bases and J dropped 2; count of bases not matched to a gene: 5. CDR3 nucleotides: TGTGCCAGCACCGTCGGGACTACCTACGAGCAGTACTTC. It translates to CASTVGTTYEQYF.

The chain employs TRBV29-1 and TRBJ1-1; 10 positions match TRBD1. Per germline, CDR1 SQVTM and CDR2 ANQGSEA. This CDR3 comprises 14 residues. V gave up 7 bases and J gave up 4 bases; unmatched junction bases: 9. CDR3: CSGKGDRGPTEAFF. DNA of the CDR3: TGCAGCGGTAAGGGGGACAGGGGCCCCACTGAAGCTTTCTTT.

V usage is TRBV5-4 and J usage is TRBJ2-6; perhaps TRBD2 as D (6 bases). The CDR3 extends over 15 amino acids. Germline CDR1 and CDR2: SGHNT and YYREEE (reference sequence). V was trimmed by 0 bases and J by 3 bases, leaving 7 bases between them. CDR3 nucleotide sequence: TGTGCCAGCAGCTTGGGGAGGGATGGGGCCAACGTCCTGACTTTC. It specifies CASSLGRDGANVLTF. Complete variable domain (other parts from reference TRBV5-4 and TRBJ2-6): ETGVTQSPTHLIKTRGQQVTLRCSSQSGHNTVSWYQQALGQGPQFIFQYYREEENGRGNFPPRFSGLQFPNYSSELNVNALELDDSALYLCASSLGRDGANVLTFGAGSRLTVL.

In nucleotides, the CDR3 is TGCGCCAGCAGCCCGCTCGGGGAGACCCAGTACTTC. This sequence encodes CASSPLGETQYF. V and J are TRBV5-1 and TRBJ2-5; no clear D. Deletions cut 4 bases from V and 5 bases from J, with 9 bases between. This CDR3 contains 12 residues. Germline CDR1 and CDR2: SGHRS and YFSETQ.

This chain connects TRBV21-1 to TRBJ2-5; the table names TRBD1, a call not compared with the DNA. TRBV21-1 is a recognized pseudogene. CDR3 length: 15 residues. CDR3 coding DNA: TGTGCCAGCAGCAAAGGGACAGGGCTACAAGAGACCCAGTACTTC. Amino acid sequence: CASSKGTGLQETQYF.

The DNA of the CDR3 is TGTGCCAGCAGGGCGTTAGCGGGGGGGTTACTTGAGCAGTTCTTC. It specifies CASRALAGGLLEQFF. This chain joins TRBV4-2 and TRBJ2-1, with 11 bases aligning to TRBD2. J lost 9 bases, V lost 6 bases, and 10 bases had no gene match. Germline values: CDR1 LGHNA, CDR2 YNFKEQ. The CDR3 consists of 15 residues.

The chain couples TRBV5-6 to TRBJ1-2; D might be TRBD1 (5 bases). This CDR3 contains 13 residues. V was shortened by 2 bases and J by 2 bases, with 7 bases between the two germline ends. The germline V gene has CDR1 SGHDT and CDR2 YYEEEE. For the CDR3, the DNA is TGTGCCAGCAGCTTTGGGGGGAACTATGGCTACACCTTC. Protein: CASSFGGNYGYTF.

The V and J genes are TRBV28 and TRBJ1-1; weak D call: TRBD1 (5 bases). With 8 bases removed from V and 2 bases from J, the gap between germline ends came to 12 bases. This CDR3 is built from 13 residues. Germline values: CDR1 MDHEN, CDR2 SYDVKM. The DNA of the CDR3 is TGTGCCAGCTCCGGACAAGCTAACACTGAAGCTTTCTTT. The encoded protein is CASSGQANTEAFF.

This chain connects TRBV5-1 to TRBJ2-6; 8 bases map to TRBD1. The length of the CDR3 is 16 residues. The germline V gene encodes CDR1 SGHRS and CDR2 YFSETQ. The trim removed 9 bases at V and 2 bases at J, leaving 10 bases unmatched. The CDR3 DNA reads TGCGCCACCAGGGCAGGGGGCTGGGCTGGGGCCAACGTCCTGACTTTC. Residues: CATRAGGWAGANVLTF.

The gene calls are TRBV7-9 and TRBJ1-1, with 7 nucleotides matching TRBD1. This CDR3 comprises 16 residues. From germline, CDR1 is SEHNR and CDR2 FQNEAQ (reference sequence). J was trimmed by 5 bases and V by 0 bases; bases with no gene match: 9. CDR3 loop: CASSLALGGEETEAFF. CDR3 DNA: TGTGCCAGCAGCTTAGCCTTAGGGGGCGAGGAAACTGAAGCTTTCTTT.

The chain joins TRBV19 to TRBJ1-6; 9 bases are shared with TRBD1. V lost 3 bases and J lost 7; bases outside the gene matches: 4. Germline values: CDR1 LNHDA, CDR2 SQIVND (reference sequence). CDR3 length: 15 amino acids. Here the CDR3 reads CASSMGGQGNSPLHF. DNA for the CDR3: TGTGCCAGTAGTATGGGGGGACAGGGAAATTCACCCCTCCACTTT.

Comment on this clone: The same CDR3 can be traced to other DNA sequences in this sample. The rearrangement joins TRBV5-1 to TRBJ2-1; TRBD2 matches 8 bases. J lost 7 bases, V lost 0 bases, and 6 bases had no gene match. Germline CDR1 reads SGHRS; CDR2 reads YFSETQ. The CDR3 has 15 residues. The DNA of the CDR3 is TGCGCCAGCAGCTTGGTCGGCACTAGCGGAAATGAGCAGTTCTTC. It specifies CASSLVGTSGNEQFF.